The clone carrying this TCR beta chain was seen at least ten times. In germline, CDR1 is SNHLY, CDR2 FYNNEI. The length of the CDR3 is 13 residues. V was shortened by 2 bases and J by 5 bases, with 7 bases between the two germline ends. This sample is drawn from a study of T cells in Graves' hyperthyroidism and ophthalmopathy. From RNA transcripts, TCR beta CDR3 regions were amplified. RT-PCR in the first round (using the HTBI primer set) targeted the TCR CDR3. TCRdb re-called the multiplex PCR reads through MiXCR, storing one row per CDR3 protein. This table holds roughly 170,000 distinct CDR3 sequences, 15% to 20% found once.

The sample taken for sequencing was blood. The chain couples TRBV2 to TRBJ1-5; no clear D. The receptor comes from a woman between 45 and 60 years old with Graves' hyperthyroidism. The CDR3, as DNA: TGTGCCAGCAGTGAAAGGCCTGATCAGCCCCAGCATTTT. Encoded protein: CASSERPDQPQHF. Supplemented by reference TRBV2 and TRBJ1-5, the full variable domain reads EPEVTQTPSHQVTQMGQEVILRCVPISNHLYFYWYRQILGQKVEFLVSFYNNEISEKSEIFDDQFSVERPDGSNFTLKIRSTKLEDSAMYFCASSERPDQPQHFGDGTRLSIL.